This T cell receptor (beta chain) was recorded in a study of T cells in Graves' hyperthyroidism and ophthalmopathy. Turning to the study itself: The authors collected peripheral blood at initial diagnosis, before any treatment.

Stable disease denoted Graves' hyperthyroidism without ophthalmopathy progression within 18 months. Patients having uncontrolled infection, another autoimmune disease, pregnancy or lactation were not included. PBMCs were collected from an approximately 10 ml volume of fresh peripheral blood. This clonotype appeared many times. RNA transcripts provided the source from which TCR beta CDR3 regions were amplified. In the first-round RT-PCR of the TCR CDR3, the HTBI primer set was used. TCRdb used MiXCR to reprocess the multiplex PCR reads, holding one entry per CDR3 protein. The sample holds about 320,000 distinct CDR3 sequences, approximately 15% seen once. This CDR3 has 17 amino acids. With 6 bases removed from V and 8 bases from J, the gap between germline ends came to 26 bases.

The chain uses TRBV12-3 or TRBV12-4 and TRBJ2-1, with D perhaps given as TRBD1 or TRBD2 (5 bases each). This receptor was obtained from a man in his thirties or forties with Graves' hyperthyroidism. Sequenced input: blood. CDR3 nucleotides: TGTGCCAGCAGCCGTAACCGGGGAACACGAATGGGGGATGAGCAGTTCTTC. Its translation: CASSRNRGTRMGDEQFF.